The entry below describes one T cell receptor (beta chain). In this sample, this clonotype turned up a few times. Its binding antigen is unknown. The input lacks base qualities; no much larger clone sits a single base away. CDR1 and CDR2, looked up from the germline V gene (reference sequence), are SEHNR and FQNEAQ. Trimming costs V 1 base and J 5 bases, and their ends lie 14 bases apart. Taken from cysteine to phenylalanine, the CDR3 has 15 residues. The read is trimmed to its CDR3 DNA, 45 bases read in frame from base 1. This sample is part of a study of T-cell memory formation after mild COVID-19 (dated by TCRdb to the early 2020s). Regarding the study in general: TCR sequence clusters from the two donors were found to be largely donor specific. In a couple of donors, T-cell clones that expanded and contracted after mild COVID-19 were followed by sequencing TCRalpha and TCRbeta repertoires longitudinally. Two young, previously healthy adult volunteers made up the cohort, one male and one female.

Broader findings and caveats from the paper: Some responding clones were found in pre-infection memory, which suggests that pre-existing cross-reactive memory T cells took part in the SARS-CoV-2 response. The study covered only two mild cases, and larger cohorts including severe cases with pre-infection samples were considered necessary. Contracting CD4+ clones were found mainly in CM and EM memory subsets, while CD8+ clones were enriched in EMRA. SARS-CoV-2 specificity of the second-wave clones peaking on day 37 was not confirmed. Balanced CD4/CD8 phenotypes were observed for clones contracting from day 15 to 85, whereas a bias towards CD4+ was observed for a second wave of clones expanding from day 15 to 37.

The data were produced on an Illumina NovaSeq 6000. cDNA libraries for TCRalpha and TCRbeta were prepared by 5'RACE using constant-segment primers, with sample barcodes and unique molecular identifiers added. RNA was extracted from every sample with Trizol reagent. The libraries were amplified in two PCR steps, and the second step added a second sample barcode and Illumina TruSeq adapters. Libraries were sequenced on an Illumina NovaSeq with 2 x 150 bp paired-end reads. In the original analysis: Demultiplexing of reads and collapsing into UMI-guided consensus sequences were performed with migec v1.2.7. Using mixcr v2.1.11, the UMI consensuses were aligned to TRA and TRB V and J templates and assembled into clonotypes. Clonotypes were classified as expanded or contracted when called significant by both edgeR and NoisET, with noise models trained on biological replicates. edgeR calls used a false discovery rate-adjusted p below 0.01 and a log2 fold-change threshold of 1. As an exploratory analysis of dynamics, max-normalized trajectories of the 1000 most abundant clonotypes were examined by PCA with hierarchical clustering. Separately sequenced CD4+ and CD8+ repertoires were used to assign the CD4 or CD8 phenotype of responding clones. TCRdb handled the public reads itself, with Q25 trimming in fastp and clone calling in MiXCR, and kept productive beta chains. Each entry is one CDR3 protein sequence, shown with its most common DNA and genes. For this entry, the V and J calls and clone size follow TCRdb and not the study's own pipeline. The sample table lists 250,000 to 300,000 distinct CDR3 sequences, less than 9.5% of them with a count of one. The top ten clonotypes cover approximately 23% of the sample.

Ficoll-Paque density gradient centrifugation was the method used to isolate PBMCs. Recombination connected TRBV7-9 to TRBJ1-2, with the identity of the D gene unclear. The clonotype was recovered from a man between 18 and 35 years old who had mild COVID-19 (a few samples of this study predate the infection). The sample titles of this study are shuffled in the database, so cell type and time point are left out; the donor was told from shared clones. Sequences were obtained from PBMCs or a T cell subset sorted from them (not recorded which). CDR3 region: CASSLDSPAAYGYTF. The DNA sequence is TGTGCCAGCAGCTTAGACAGCCCGGCAGCATATGGCTACACCTTC.